These 21 T cell receptor beta chains were all obtained from the same sample, sequenced in a study of blood T cell repertoires in COVID-19. Produced via immunoSEQ multiplex PCR; TCRdb's table is partial and in-frame only. Of 320,000 or so clones listed, over 80% are singletons. Sequencing was performed on PBMCs or T cells enriched from blood (not recorded which). The receptors shown here come from a man aged 30 to 45 who had recovered from COVID-19.

The chain couples TRBV19 to TRBJ1-5; TRBD1 aligns across 8 bases. The CDR3 has 14 amino acids. Germline CDR1 LNHDA, CDR2 SQIVND (reference sequence). J gave up 6 bases and V 5 bases, and 6 bases lay outside the gene matches. CDR3: CASSAAGGGQPQHF. In DNA, the CDR3 is TGTGCCAGTAGTGCAGCAGGGGGCGGTCAGCCCCAGCATTTT.

This clone was recorded once. The chain joins TRBV7-2 to TRBJ2-1, with D perhaps TRBD2 (6 bases). Looked up from germline, CDR1 is SGHTA and CDR2 is FQGNSA. Trimming left V 4 bases short and J 7 bases short, with 11 bases between. This CDR3 region has 13 residues. The CDR3 DNA is TGTGCCAGCAGCTCGTATAGCGGAAATGAGCAGTTCTTC. This encodes CASSSYSGNEQFF.

The chain links TRBV16 to TRBJ1-2; maybe TRBD1 (5 bases). The CDR3 runs 13 residues. Trimming stripped 4 bases from V and 8 bases from J, with 14 bases between. The germline V gene has CDR1 KGHSY and CDR2 FQNENV. The CDR3 sequence: CASSPGGGAGYTF. CDR3 DNA sequence: TGTGCCAGCAGCCCCGGCGGGGGTGCGGGCTACACCTTC.

The chain uses TRBV28 and TRBJ1-4, with TRBD1 matching over 9 bases. V trimming: 4 bases; J trimming: 8 bases; junction bases outside the gene matches: 5. Germline V CDR1 and CDR2: MDHEN, SYDVKM. CDR3 size: 14 residues. The CDR3 nucleotides read TGTGCCAGCAGTTCAGGACAGGGGAGCGAAAAACTGTTTTTT. Residues: CASSSGQGSEKLFF.

This clone was recorded once. Other DNA sequences in this sample translate to the same CDR3. The rearrangement joins TRBV9 to TRBJ2-7; 10 nucleotides align to TRBD1. This CDR3 region has 14 residues. Germline V CDR1 and CDR2: SGDLS, YYNGEE. J gave up 4 bases and V 2 bases, and 3 bases lay outside the gene matches. This chain's CDR3 is CASSVGDRGYEQYF. In DNA form, the CDR3 reads TGTGCCAGCAGCGTTGGGGACAGGGGATACGAGCAGTACTTC.

The rearrangement uses TRBV7-3 and TRBJ2-2; 7 nucleotides agree with TRBD1. This CDR3 is built from 15 residues. V dropped 5 bases and J dropped 6; count of bases not matched to a gene: 9. The V gene's germline CDR1 is SGHTA and CDR2 FQGTGA. CDR3 loop: CASSKDRVGAGELFF. The CDR3 nucleotides are TGTGCCAGCAGCAAAGACAGGGTTGGCGCCGGGGAGCTGTTTTTT.

The chain employs TRBV13 and TRBJ2-7, with D maybe TRBD2 (6 bases). V lost 1 base to trimming and J lost 6 bases, with 13 bases between them. This CDR3 region has 14 residues. The germline V gene encodes CDR1 PRHDT and CDR2 FYEKMQ (reference sequence). CDR3 protein: CASSLASGRSEQYF. The CDR3 nucleotides read TGTGCCAGCAGCTTAGCGTCAGGGAGGAGCGAGCAGTACTTC.

The chain carries TRBV7-9 and TRBJ2-5; weak D call: TRBD2 (7 bases). The CDR3 has 13 residues. Germline CDR1 and CDR2: SEHNR and FQNEAQ (reference sequence). The V and J ends lost 5 bases and 5 bases respectively, with 12 bases between them. CDR3 protein: CASSIGGGETQYF. The CDR3 nucleotides read TGTGCCAGCAGCATAGGGGGGGGTGAGACCCAGTACTTC.

The chain couples TRBV27 to TRBJ2-5, with a possible D match to TRBD2 (7 bases). Germline lookup yields CDR1 MNHEY and CDR2 SMNVEV (reference sequence). The ends were cut back, 3 bases at V and 3 bases at J, with 11 bases in the middle. This CDR3 has 14 amino acids. In DNA, the CDR3 is TGTGCCAGCAGTTTCGCGGGGGCGAAAGAGACCCAGTACTTC. Translated, it gives CASSFAGAKETQYF.

This chain joins TRBV7-6 and TRBJ2-2, with 10 bases matching TRBD1. Germline values: CDR1 SGHVS, CDR2 FNYEAQ. The CDR3 runs 15 residues. V was pared by 6 bases and J by 4 bases, with 5 bases of the junction left unmatched. The CDR3 here is CASRTGTGATGELFF. The CDR3 nucleotides read TGTGCCAGCAGGACCGGGACAGGGGCCACCGGGGAGCTGTTTTTT.

The gene calls are TRBV18 and TRBJ1-3; D is unclear. The CDR3 has 17 residues. The germline CDR1 and CDR2 sequences are KGHSH and LQKENI. Trimming shortened V by 1 base and J by 0 bases, and 13 bases separated the two germline ends. The CDR3 sequence is CASSPQLPFSSGNTIYF. The CDR3 bases are TGTGCCAGCTCACCACAGCTCCCCTTTTCCTCTGGAAACACCATATATTTT.

This sequence joins TRBV7-8 and TRBJ1-4, with 9 nucleotides matching TRBD1. V trimming: 5 bases; J trimming: 7 bases; junction bases outside the gene matches: 8. Germline lookup yields CDR1 SGHVS and CDR2 FQNEAQ. This CDR3 spans 15 amino acids. CDR3 loop: CASSPGGTGTEKLFF. Written as DNA, the CDR3 is TGTGCCAGCAGCCCAGGGGGGACAGGGACTGAAAAACTGTTTTTT. The complete variable domain, with remaining parts taken from reference TRBV7-8 and TRBJ1-4, reads GAGVSQSPRYKVAKRGQDVALRCDPISGHVSLFWYQQALGQGPEFLTYFQNEAQLDKSGLPSDRFFAERPEGSVSTLKIQRTQQEDSAVYLCASSPGGTGTEKLFFGSGTQLSVL.

V usage is TRBV3-1 (or the pseudogene TRBV3-2) and J usage is TRBJ1-5, with 9 bases that match TRBD1. This CDR3 comprises 16 residues. Per germline, CDR1 LGHDT and CDR2 YNNKEL (reference sequence). Unmatched junction bases numbered 6, after V lost 3 bases and J lost 3 bases. In DNA form, the CDR3 reads TGTGCCAGCAGCCAGGCAGGGACAGGGTCCAATCAGCCCCAGCATTTT. It codes for CASSQAGTGSNQPQHF.

V gene TRBV5-1 combines with J gene TRBJ2-2; TRBD2 aligns across 8 bases. The CDR3 length is 18 residues. The germline V gene encodes CDR1 SGHRS and CDR2 YFSETQ. V lost 0 bases, J lost 4 bases, and 11 bases stayed unmatched. The CDR3 is CASSLAKQAGAGTGELFF. The CDR3, as DNA: TGCGCCAGCAGCTTGGCCAAGCAAGCGGGGGCGGGCACCGGGGAGCTGTTTTTT.

J is TRBJ1-3 and V is TRBV10-3; unclear D gene. Germline V gene lookup returns CDR1 ENHRY and CDR2 SYGVKD. V gave up 5 bases and J gave up 2 bases, with 13 bases separating them. This CDR3 is 15 amino acids long. CDR3 DNA sequence: TGTGCCATCAGTAACATCGACTGGCCTGGAAACACCATATATTTT. This translates into CAISNIDWPGNTIYF.

V is TRBV5-4 and J is TRBJ2-7; 7 nucleotides line up with TRBD1. This CDR3 is 15 amino acids long. Germline V gene lookup returns CDR1 SGHNT and CDR2 YYREEE (reference sequence). V shed 4 bases, J shed 0 bases, and the junction held 7 bases outside the gene matches. In nucleotides, the CDR3 is TGTGCCAGCAGCCCACCGGGACAGAGCTCCTACGAGCAGTACTTC. Its protein product is CASSPPGQSSYEQYF.

The rearrangement uses TRBV9 and TRBJ1-1, with D unresolved. Deletions cut 9 bases from V and 6 bases from J, with 9 bases between. Per the germline V gene, CDR1 is SGDLS and CDR2 is YYNGEE. This CDR3 is 10 amino acids long. CDR3 in DNA: TGTGCCACCACAGACCCTGAAGCTTTCTTT. Residues: CATTDPEAFF.

The genes are TRBV5-8 and TRBJ2-2; 9 bases align to TRBD1. This CDR3 has 16 residues. V was clipped by 4 bases and J by 5 bases; unmatched bases: 9. CDR1 SGHTS and CDR2 YDEGEE come from the germline V gene. CDR3 region: CASSPRGQGGTGELFF. The CDR3 DNA reads TGTGCCAGCAGCCCACGGGGACAGGGAGGTACCGGGGAGCTGTTTTTT.

This clone appeared once. The J gene is TRBJ2-1, the V gene TRBV18; 10 bases are a match to TRBD1. CDR3 size: 16 residues. Germline assignment: CDR1 KGHSH and CDR2 LQKENI. With 6 bases clipped from V and 3 bases from J, the junction kept 8 bases outside the gene matches. The CDR3 protein is CASSRTGQGIYNEQFF. The CDR3 DNA reads as TGTGCCAGCTCTCGTACGGGACAGGGGATCTACAATGAGCAGTTCTTC.

The V call is TRBV11-2, the J call TRBJ1-5, with D perhaps matching TRBD1 (6 bases). Germline CDR1 and CDR2: SGHAT and FQNNGV. This CDR3 comprises 13 residues. V shed 4 bases and J shed 7 bases, with 11 bases lying between them. CDR3 nucleotides: TGTGCCAGCAGCTATAGGGGGGGACAGCCCCAGCATTTT. Translation: CASSYRGGQPQHF.

The chain employs TRBV28 and TRBJ1-1, with 7 bases aligning to TRBD1. With V trimmed by 6 bases and J by 0 bases, 4 bases remained unmatched. In germline, CDR1 is MDHEN, CDR2 SYDVKM. This CDR3 contains 14 residues. CDR3 sequence (DNA): TGTGCCAGCAGCCAAGACAGGGTGAACACTGAAGCTTTCTTT. It yields the protein CASSQDRVNTEAFF.